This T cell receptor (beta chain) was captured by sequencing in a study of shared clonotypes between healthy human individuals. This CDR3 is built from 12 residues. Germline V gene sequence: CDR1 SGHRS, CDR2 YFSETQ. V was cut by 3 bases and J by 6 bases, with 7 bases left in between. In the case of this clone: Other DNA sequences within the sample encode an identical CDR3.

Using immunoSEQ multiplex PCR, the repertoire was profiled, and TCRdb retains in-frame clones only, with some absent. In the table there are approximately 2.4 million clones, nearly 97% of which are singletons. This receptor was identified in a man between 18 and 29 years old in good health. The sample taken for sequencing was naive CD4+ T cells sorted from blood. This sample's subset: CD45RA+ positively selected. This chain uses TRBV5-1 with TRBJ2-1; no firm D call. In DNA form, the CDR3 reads TGCGCCAGCAGCTACCCTAGCAATGAGCAGTTCTTC. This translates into CASSYPSNEQFF.